This TCR beta chain was obtained from a study of OX40 agonist ivuxolimab in advanced cancers. Study results and caveats: By week 6 at 0.1 to 3.0 mg/kg, blood CD4+ and CD8+ T cells had expanded clonally. Clonal expansion in partial responders at 0.1-3.0 mg/kg ranked among the lowest.

About this clone itself: Its antigen is unidentified.

Measured with immunoSEQ multiplex PCR; TCRdb has only the in-frame clones, and not every one. The sample lists more than 35,000 clones; around 80% were seen once. Autoimmune disease history or systemic immunosuppression disqualified patients. Sampled blood was obtained at baseline, cycle 4 day 1, and cycle 7 day 1. There are 13 residues in the CDR3. CDR1 is PRHDT and CDR2 is FYEKMQ in the germline V gene (reference sequence). V lost 5 bases and J lost 13, with 18 bases in between. The sequencing used CD4+ or CD8+ T cells sorted from blood, collected in a trial of the OX40 agonist ivuxolimab. The chain couples TRBV13 to TRBJ2-1, with D possibly being TRBD2 (5 bases). The TCR comes from an adult with an advanced solid tumor such as melanoma, head and neck, liver or kidney cancer. CDR3: CASSPVAGQLQFF. CDR3 nucleotides: TGTGCCAGCAGCCCCGTTGCGGGTCAACTTCAGTTCTTC.